The clone carrying this T cell receptor beta chain was counted a single time. Its matching antigen is unknown. The CDR3 runs 12 residues. Germline values: CDR1 LGHNA, CDR2 YNFKEQ. V was trimmed by 8 bases and J by 2 bases, leaving 9 bases between them. The sample is drawn from a study of OX40 agonist ivuxolimab in advanced cancers. Study details: Hepatocellular carcinoma, melanoma, renal cell or head and neck cancer was diagnosed in the dose-escalation patients. Earlier anti-PD-1, anti-PD-L1 or anti-CTLA-4 therapy was permitted; around 40% had received some.

The method was immunoSEQ multiplex PCR; TCRdb's version includes in-frame clones alone and lacks a portion of them. The table lists 13,000 or so clones, 90% of them singletons. Notes on the study in general: Expanded peripheral T cell antigen specificity was not determined.

V and J are TRBV4-2 and TRBJ2-5; D is possibly TRBD2 (5 bases). This clonotype originated in an adult with an advanced solid tumor such as melanoma, head and neck, liver or kidney cancer. The sequences come from CD4+ or CD8+ T cells sorted from blood, collected in a trial of the OX40 agonist ivuxolimab. CDR3 DNA: TGTGCCAGCCGAAGCGGTCAAGAGACCCAGTACTTC. It codes for CASRSGQETQYF.